A selection of T cell receptor beta chains follows, all from one sample in a study of T-cell reconstitution after alpha-beta-depleted transplantation in children. TCRdb independently ran MiXCR on the PCR reads; one entry per CDR3 protein. This sample yields a few hundred thousand distinct CDR3 sequences, of which 9.9% are seen a single time; around a tenth belongs to the top ten. Source: PBMCs from the stem cell graft donor, taken from the stem cell graft. The receptors derive from a human donor who donated a stem cell graft to a child with SCID. CDR3s include the opening cysteine and the closing phenylalanine or tryptophan. D genes are given only for firm matches. Size is omitted from some rows. Given values are once, few, many or a class for expanded clones.

J | length | V | D | size | CDR3 | DNA
TRBJ2-6 | 17 | TRBV3-1 | TRBD2 | few | CASSRLAGDSGANVLTF | TGTGCCAGCAGCCGACTAGCGGGGGACAGTGGGGCCAACGTCCTGACTTTC
TRBJ2-7 | 14 | TRBV7-8 | TRBD2 | many | CASSLAGVSYEQYF | TGTGCCAGCAGCTTGGCGGGGGTTAGCTACGAGCAGTACTTC
TRBJ1-2 | 14 | TRBV29-1 | TRBD1 | . | CSVLTGGLNYGYTF | TGCAGCGTTTTGACAGGGGGACTAAACTATGGCTACACCTTC
TRBJ2-3 | 16 | TRBV9 | . | few | CASSPSGWWSTDTQYF | TGTGCCAGCAGCCCCTCGGGGTGGTGGAGCACAGATACGCAGTATTTT
TRBJ1-1 | 13 | TRBV6-1 | . | few | CASSDRVSTEAFF | TGTGCCAGCAGTGATAGGGTTTCCACTGAAGCTTTCTTT
TRBJ1-1 | 14 | TRBV18 | . | few | CASSPITENTEAFF | TGTGCCAGCTCACCAATCACAGAGAACACTGAAGCTTTCTTT
TRBJ2-3 | 15 | TRBV5-1 | TRBD2 | . | CASSEGLAGSDTQYF | TGCGCCAGCAGCGAGGGACTAGCGGGGTCAGATACGCAGTATTTT
TRBJ1-4 | 14 | TRBV7-9 | . | . | CASSYSATNEKLFF | TGTGCCAGCAGCTACTCCGCAACTAATGAAAAACTGTTTTTT
TRBJ2-7 | 14 | TRBV7-9 | . | . | CASSPMDRTYEQYF | TGTGCCAGCAGCCCGATGGACAGAACGTACGAGCAGTACTTC
TRBJ1-1 | 16 | TRBV18 | . | many | CASSLQTPVVGTEAFF | TGTGCCAGCTCACTCCAGACACCCGTGGTGGGCACTGAAGCTTTCTTT
TRBJ2-2 | 16 | TRBV25-1 | . | . | CASSQGRGPYTGELFF | TGTGCCAGCTCCCAGGGGAGGGGGCCGTACACCGGGGAGCTGTTTTTT
TRBJ2-2 | 15 | TRBV4-1 | . | . | CASSPTGPGTGELFF | TGCGCCAGCAGCCCCACGGGGCCAGGCACCGGGGAGCTGTTTTTT
TRBJ2-7 | 16 | TRBV7-2 | . | . | CASSPLAPASPYEQYF | TGTGCCAGCAGCCCCCTGGCTCCGGCGTCCCCCTACGAGCAGTACTTC
TRBJ2-4 | 15 | TRBV5-5 | . | few | CASSPGDVAKNIQYF | TGTGCCAGCAGTCCTGGCGACGTAGCCAAAAACATTCAGTACTTC
TRBJ2-7 | 15 | TRBV5-1 | . | . | CASSPALGRLYEQYF | TGCGCCAGCAGCCCAGCTTTGGGCAGACTCTACGAGCAGTACTTC
TRBJ1-5 | 13 | TRBV7-8 | . | few | CASSFDSNQPQHF | TGTGCCAGCAGCTTCGACAGTAATCAGCCCCAGCATTTT
TRBJ2-1 | 15 | TRBV5-1 | TRBD1 | few | CASSRDSVSYNEQFF | TGCGCCAGCAGCCGGGACAGCGTCTCCTACAATGAGCAGTTCTTC
TRBJ2-7 | 15 | TRBV19 | . | . | CASSIPGGGSYEQYF | TGTGCCAGTAGTATTCCCGGCGGAGGATCCTACGAGCAGTACTTC
TRBJ2-7 | 15 | TRBV7-9 | . | . | CASSPREASSYEQYF | TGTGCCAGCAGCCCTAGAGAGGCGAGCTCCTACGAGCAGTACTTC
TRBJ1-1 | 12 | TRBV5-1 | . | many | CASSSGRPEAFF | TGCGCCAGCAGCTCGGGACGGCCTGAAGCTTTCTTT
TRBJ2-1 | 16 | TRBV11-2 | TRBD2 | many | CASSLGTSGIYNEQFF | TGTGCCAGCAGCCTCGGGACTAGCGGGATATACAATGAGCAGTTCTTC
TRBJ1-1 | 14 | TRBV3-1 | . | many | CASSQTSSGTEAFF | TGTGCCAGCAGCCAAACCTCAAGTGGCACTGAAGCTTTCTTT
TRBJ1-1 | 15 | TRBV11-2 | . | . | CASSPSERVNTEAFF | TGTGCCAGCAGCCCAAGTGAACGGGTGAACACTGAAGCTTTCTTT
TRBJ2-7 | 11 | TRBV5-1 | . | many | CASSLADEQYF | TGCGCCAGCAGCTTGGCCGACGAGCAGTACTTC
TRBJ2-2 | 16 | TRBV10-2 | . | few | CASRTRSQGRTGELFF | TGCGCCAGCAGAACACGAAGCCAGGGAAGGACCGGGGAGCTGTTTTTT
TRBJ2-5 | 15 | TRBV6-4 | . | few | CASSEGALPQETQYF | TGTGCCAGCAGTGAAGGGGCTCTCCCCCAAGAGACCCAGTACTTC
TRBJ1-2 | 11 | TRBV29-1 | . | many | CSVDGGYGYTF | TGCAGCGTTGATGGGGGTTATGGCTACACCTTC
TRBJ1-5 | 15 | TRBV4-1 | . | few | CASSQAGGRYQPQHF | TGCGCCAGCAGCCAGGCGGGGGGGAGGTATCAGCCCCAGCATTTT
TRBJ2-7 | 15 | TRBV5-4 | TRBD1 | . | CASSVPGTGIYEQYF | TGTGCCAGCAGCGTGCCGGGGACAGGGATCTACGAGCAGTACTTC
TRBJ1-2 | 15 | TRBV29-1 | TRBD1 | few | CSAGTGGASGYGYTF | TGCAGCGCAGGGACAGGGGGCGCCTCGGGCTATGGCTACACCTTC
TRBJ2-7 | 15 | TRBV11-1 | . | . | CASSLNRQGHYEQYF | TGTGCCAGCAGCTTAAATCGGCAGGGGCACTACGAGCAGTACTTC
TRBJ2-7 | 13 | TRBV12-3/TRBV12-4 | TRBD2 | few | CASRGGGVNEQYF | TGTGCCAGCCGGGGCGGGGGGGTCAACGAGCAGTACTTC
TRBJ1-6 | 14 | TRBV20-1 | TRBD1 | many | CSAQQGLNNSPLHF | TGCAGTGCTCAACAGGGGCTAAATAATTCACCCCTCCACTTT
TRBJ1-2 | 14 | TRBV5-1 | . | few | CASSLANNNYGYTF | TGCGCCAGCAGCTTGGCAAATAATAACTATGGCTACACCTTC
TRBJ1-1 | 15 | TRBV20-1 | TRBD1 | many | CSARVGPGGGTEAFF | TGCAGTGCTAGAGTGGGGCCAGGGGGAGGAACTGAAGCTTTCTTT
TRBJ2-5 | 12 | TRBV12-3/TRBV12-4 | . | many | CASSLGISGHYF | TGTGCCAGCAGTTTGGGAATAAGCGGCCACTACTTC
TRBJ2-7 | 14 | TRBV10-1 | . | many | CASSESRGTYEQYF | TGCGCCAGCAGTGAGTCGAGGGGAACCTACGAGCAGTACTTC
TRBJ1-2 | 14 | TRBV5-1 | TRBD1 | many | CASSVATGLNGYTF | TGCGCCAGCAGCGTTGCGACAGGGCTGAACGGCTACACCTTC
TRBJ2-7 | 12 | TRBV7-8 | . | . | CASSSRFDEQYF | TGTGCCAGCAGCTCCAGGTTTGACGAGCAGTACTTC
TRBJ2-1 | 14 | TRBV12-3/TRBV12-4 | TRBD2 | . | CASSSSGGFNEQFF | TGTGCCAGCAGCTCTAGCGGGGGGTTCAATGAGCAGTTCTTC
TRBJ2-5 | 15 | TRBV19 | TRBD1 | few | CASSIQPGQKETQYF | TGTGCCAGTAGTATCCAACCGGGACAGAAAGAGACCCAGTACTTC
TRBJ1-3 | 12 | TRBV12-5 | . | . | CATTGSGNTIYF | TGTGCTACGACGGGGTCTGGAAACACCATATATTTT
TRBJ2-1 | 15 | TRBV7-8 | . | few | CASSLRLPVHNEQFF | TGTGCCAGCAGCTTGCGACTACCCGTTCACAATGAGCAGTTCTTC
TRBJ2-7 | 15 | TRBV9 | . | . | CASSVAAARGNEQYF | TGTGCCAGCAGCGTAGCGGCTGCCCGCGGTAACGAGCAGTACTTC
TRBJ1-2 | 15 | TRBV9 | TRBD1 | . | CASSGGQGLNYGYTF | TGTGCCAGCAGCGGGGGACAGGGCCTAAACTATGGCTACACCTTC
TRBJ1-4 | 13 | TRBV19 | . | . | CASSIAPGEKLFF | TGTGCCAGTAGTATAGCCCCGGGCGAAAAACTGTTTTTT
TRBJ1-2 | 12 | TRBV7-8 | . | many | CASSPDSYGYTF | TGTGCCAGCAGCCCTGACAGCTATGGCTACACCTTC
TRBJ2-1 | 14 | TRBV12-3/TRBV12-4 | TRBD2 | few | CASSGQRGNGEQFF | TGTGCCAGCAGCGGCCAGCGGGGGAACGGAGAGCAGTTCTTC
TRBJ2-7 | 15 | TRBV5-1 | TRBD2 | . | CASSWGLGLDDEQYF | TGCGCCAGCAGCTGGGGACTAGGATTGGATGACGAGCAGTACTTC
TRBJ1-5 | 19 | TRBV12-3/TRBV12-4 | TRBD1 | few | CASSSYRDRLADGYQPQHF | TGTGCCAGCAGTTCCTACCGGGACAGGTTGGCCGACGGATATCAGCCCCAGCATTTT
TRBJ2-3 | 13 | TRBV20-1 | TRBD2 | few | CSAIAGTQDTQYF | TGCAGTGCCATAGCGGGGACCCAAGATACGCAGTATTTT
TRBJ2-1 | 13 | TRBV23-1 | . | . | CASNLDPGDEQFF | TGCGCCAGCAACTTGGACCCGGGGGATGAGCAGTTCTTC
TRBJ2-1 | 19 | TRBV9 | TRBD2 | few | CASSPSKFRRGAVYNEQFF | TGTGCCAGCAGCCCAAGTAAATTTAGGCGGGGGGCAGTGTACAATGAGCAGTTCTTC
TRBJ2-5 | 16 | TRBV20-1 | . | few | CSATPRGGTRWETQYF | TGCAGTGCTACCCCCAGGGGGGGGACAAGATGGGAGACCCAGTACTTC
TRBJ2-1 | 17 | TRBV5-1 | . | few | CASSLEAGDSSYNEQFF | TGCGCCAGCAGCTTGGAAGCAGGGGATTCCTCCTACAATGAGCAGTTCTTC
TRBJ1-5 | 14 | TRBV7-9 | . | . | CASSQDSQIQPQHF | TGTGCCAGCAGCCAGGACAGCCAGATCCAGCCCCAGCATTTT
TRBJ2-7 | 15 | TRBV7-2 | . | few | CASSLGPSANYEQYF | TGTGCCAGCAGCCTCGGACCATCAGCGAACTACGAGCAGTACTTC